This T cell receptor beta chain was retrieved from a study of blood T cell repertoires in COVID-19. Overall study: Acute and convalescent COVID-19 specimens originated in the United States, Italy and Spain.

The CDR3 runs to 11 residues. The V gene's germline CDR1 is SGHKS and CDR2 YYEKEE (reference sequence). The germline V and J ends were trimmed by 1 base and 7 bases, with 5 bases remaining between them. The method was immunoSEQ multiplex PCR; TCRdb's version includes in-frame clones alone and lacks a portion of them. The repertoire holds fewer than 100,000 clones, with about 93% as singletons. The rearrangement links TRBV5-5 to TRBJ1-2; D is ambiguous. Sequenced sample: peripheral blood. This clonotype was obtained from an elderly woman with acute or convalescent COVID-19. The CDR3 protein is CASSLRVGYTF. The CDR3 DNA reads as TGTGCCAGCAGCTTGCGGGTTGGCTACACCTTC.